This TCR beta chain was sequenced during a study of early T cells in non-severe SARS-CoV-2 infection. Study-level background: Chains stayed unpaired after sequencing of bulk RNA from unsorted whole blood.

Each cDNA molecule carried a unique molecular identifier. TCRdb reprocessed the 5' RACE reads via MiXCR and lists one record per CDR3 protein. The table records about 73,000 distinct CDR3 sequences, roughly an eighth of them present only once. Overall study results and limits: VDJdb-based annotation leaned toward anti-spike CD8 responses and missed private and CD4 specificities.

This clonotype has more than one count but fewer than ten. Antigen specificity is unknown. Source material: whole blood. The sequence came from an adult who was a healthcare worker with PCR-confirmed SARS-CoV-2 infection or an uninfected control (not recorded which).

The CDR3: CASSLDRTNTGELFF. CDR3 in DNA: TGTGCCAGCAGTTTGGACAGGACGAACACCGGGGAGCTGTTTTTT. The V call is TRBV12-3 or TRBV12-4, the J call TRBJ2-2; TRBD1 aligns across 7 bases. With 3 bases clipped from V and 0 bases from J, the junction kept 1 base outside the gene matches. This CDR3 has 15 amino acids.